Sequencing of this TCR beta chain was carried out in a study of blood T cell repertoires in COVID-19. Study summary: Donors in the United States, Italy and Spain gave samples during acute or convalescent COVID-19. The cDNA or gDNA used as material had been derived from T cells, B-cell-depleted T cells, or PBMCs.

V was clipped by 2 bases and J by 1 base, with 11 bases between them. Germline assignment: CDR1 MNHEY and CDR2 SVGAGI. The CDR3 is made up of 15 amino acids. The authors' processing: Counts of nucleated cells, estimated from reference gene primer amplification, were obtained. Using immunoSEQ multiplex PCR, the repertoire was profiled, and TCRdb retains in-frame clones only, with some absent. V, J and clone size were drawn from that table, and D and trimming were deduced from the DNA. The sample holds about 220,000 clones, 80% seen once. Sequencing was performed on peripheral blood. The chain couples TRBV6-5 to TRBJ1-1; D call uncertain. The sequence was obtained from a human donor in a cohort sampled during active COVID-19. The CDR3 nucleotides are TGTGCCAGCAGTTACGTGTCGGCGGGGAACACTGAAGCTTTCTTT. It specifies CASSYVSAGNTEAFF.